Below, 28 T cell receptor beta chains from the same sample are listed, as sequenced in a study of Graves' ophthalmopathy and Graves' hyperthyroidism. RNA transcripts served as template for amplifying TCR beta CDR3 sequences. HTBI-primed first-round RT-PCR preceded second-round multiplex PCR. From the multiplex PCR reads, TCRdb called clonotypes with MiXCR, one entry per CDR3 protein. The data contain about 200,000 distinct CDR3 sequences, approximately 28% of them singletons. Sequencing used peripheral blood. The source of these receptors is a man aged 45-65 years with Graves' ophthalmopathy.

The sample holds one count of this clonotype. The chain couples TRBV6-2 or TRBV6-3 to TRBJ2-4; 7 positions agree with TRBD2. TRBJ2-7 explains the end of the DNA better; the J call may be wrong. Looked up from germline, CDR1 is MNHEY and CDR2 is SVGEGT. The CDR3 sequence is 14 residues long. CDR3 nucleotide sequence: TGTGCCAGCAGTTTCACGGGAGGTTCCTACGAGCAGTACTTC. Protein product: CASSFTGGSYEQYF.

This clonotype was counted at least ten times. The chain joins TRBV10-3 to TRBJ1-6; D is possibly TRBD1 (5 bases). The CDR3 consists of 13 residues. CDR1 and CDR2 (germline): ENHRY, SYGVKD. With 8 bases removed from V and 8 bases from J, the gap between germline ends came to 13 bases. Here the CDR3 DNA reads TGTGCCATCGGTGGCAGGGAAGATTCACCCCTCCACTTT. This codes for CAIGGREDSPLHF.

In its sample, this clonotype was seen many times. V gene TRBV12-3 or TRBV12-4 combines with J gene TRBJ1-1; 9 bases line up with TRBD1. The CDR3 has 17 residues. V trimming: 4 bases; J trimming: 0 bases; junction bases outside the gene matches: 9. The CDR3 loop reads CASSSHDRGSLNTEAFF. CDR3 nucleotide sequence: TGTGCCAGCAGTTCCCATGACAGGGGGTCGTTGAACACTGAAGCTTTCTTT.

The CDR3 protein is CASSLGRLADSYEQYF. The DNA for the CDR3 is TGTGCCAGCAGTTTAGGGAGACTAGCGGACTCCTACGAGCAGTACTTC. The chain uses TRBV28 and TRBJ2-7, with TRBD2 identical over 9 bases. The CDR3 is 16 residues long. V shed 2 bases and J 0 bases; nucleotides not matched to a gene: 5. Germline V CDR1 and CDR2: MDHEN, SYDVKM.

This clonotype was counted many times. The rearrangement links TRBV19 to TRBJ1-1; 8 bases fit TRBD1. Germline CDR1 reads LNHDA; CDR2 reads SQIVND (reference sequence). V lost 8 bases, J lost 11 bases, and 16 bases stayed unmatched. This CDR3 has 14 amino acids. CDR3 DNA: TGTGCCAGTTTCGTCACAGGAATACAGGGGGAGGCTTTCTTT. It codes for CASFVTGIQGEAFF.

Ten or more counts support this clonotype. The chain joins TRBV29-1 to TRBJ2-7; no reliable D call. Germline V lookup: CDR1 SQVTM, CDR2 ANQGSEA. CDR3 length equals 11 residues. Trimming removed 3 bases at V and 6 bases at J, with 9 bases between. The CDR3 DNA follows: TGCAGCGTTGATTATGGCGGCGAGCAGTACTTC. Protein: CSVDYGGEQYF.

This clonotype was detected only once. CDR3 in DNA: TGTGCCAGCAGTCCCCGGAGACTAGCGGGAGGTACCCCGGGGGAGCAGTACTTC. Amino acid sequence: CASSPRRLAGGTPGEQYF. This rearrangement joins TRBV12-3 or TRBV12-4 to TRBJ2-7; 13 bases map to TRBD2. The trim removed 5 bases at V and 7 bases at J, leaving 17 bases unmatched. There are 18 residues in the CDR3.

Ten or more counts support this clonotype. The CDR3 nucleotides read TGTGCCAGTTTCCCTACGGGGGTGAACACTGAAGCTTTCTTT. It translates to CASFPTGVNTEAFF. The rearrangement uses TRBV19 and TRBJ1-1; D may be TRBD1 (5 bases). Per germline, CDR1 LNHDA and CDR2 SQIVND (reference sequence). The germline V and J ends were trimmed by 8 bases and 0 bases, with 13 bases remaining between them. The CDR3 extends over 14 amino acids.

At least ten counts were recorded for this clonotype. The J gene is TRBJ2-2, the V gene TRBV29-1, with 9 bases aligning to TRBD2. The CDR3 runs to 13 residues. V lost 7 bases, J lost 1 base, and 1 base stayed unmatched. CDR1 is SQVTM, CDR2 ANQGSEA, per germline. The CDR3 DNA follows: TGCAGCGCGCGGGAGGGGAACACCGGGGAGCTGTTTTTT. This encodes CSAREGNTGELFF.

This clonotype was found many times. The junction shows a germline mismatch at one end, possibly a read error. The V and J genes are TRBV7-7 and TRBJ2-5; 9 positions match TRBD1. In germline, CDR1 is SSHAT, CDR2 FNYEAQ (reference sequence). The CDR3 is made up of 16 amino acids. CDR3 loop: CASSRDPDRGGKTQYF. The CDR3 coding sequence is TGTGCTAGCAGCCGGGACCCTGACAGGGGGGGAAAGACCCAGTACTTC.

This clonotype was counted at least ten times. The V call is TRBV5-1, the J call TRBJ2-7, with D possibly matching TRBD2 (5 bases). The germline gives CDR1 SGHRS, CDR2 YFSETQ. The CDR3 sequence is 15 residues long. Trimming took 0 bases from V and 3 from J, leaving 13 bases between them. The CDR3 loop reads CASSLERVADYEQYF. DNA for the CDR3: TGCGCCAGCAGCTTGGAGAGGGTAGCTGACTACGAGCAGTACTTC.

The table lists this clonotype with many counts. V usage is TRBV11-1 and J usage is TRBJ1-2, with TRBD1 matching 7 bases. The CDR3 spans 15 residues. The V segment lost 1 base and the J segment 3 bases; nucleotides outside the gene matches: 5. Germline CDR1 SGHAT, CDR2 FQDESV (reference sequence). CDR3 sequence reads: CASSLDPQGDYGYTF. The CDR3 DNA sequence: TGTGCCAGCAGCTTAGACCCTCAGGGGGACTATGGCTACACCTTC.

In this sample, this clonotype turned up many times. The chain is built from TRBV6-2 or TRBV6-3 and TRBJ1-2, with 7 bases aligning to TRBD1. The V gene's germline CDR1 is MNHEY and CDR2 SVGEGT. The CDR3 consists of 14 residues. V was clipped by 7 bases and J by 3 bases; unmatched bases: 8. DNA of the CDR3: TGTGCCAGCACTTCCCGGGACAGAGACTATGGCTACACCTTC. This translates into CASTSRDRDYGYTF.

The rearrangement links TRBV12-3 or TRBV12-4 to TRBJ2-5, with a tentative D call TRBD2 (6 bases). CDR3 length: 13 amino acids. V was clipped by 10 bases and J by 2 bases, with 14 bases between them. The CDR3 here is CATRVGGQETQYF. The CDR3 DNA reads TGTGCCACCAGGGTCGGGGGTCAAGAGACCCAGTACTTC.

This clonotype was seen ten or more times. The chain couples TRBV30 to TRBJ1-5; TRBD1 matches 7 bases. Germline CDR1 GTSNPN, CDR2 SVGIG (reference sequence). Trimming cost V 0 bases and J 6 bases; bases outside gene matches: 8. The CDR3 consists of 15 residues. This CDR3 reads CAWSVGGRPSQPQHF. CDR3 in DNA: TGTGCCTGGAGTGTAGGGGGCAGGCCAAGTCAGCCCCAGCATTTT.

V gene TRBV7-8 combines with J gene TRBJ2-7; 12 nucleotides line up with TRBD1. Per germline, CDR1 SGHVS and CDR2 FQNEAQ. The CDR3 consists of 16 residues. V trimming: 7 bases; J trimming: 3 bases; junction bases outside the gene matches: 10. CDR3 coding DNA: TGTGCCAGCACCTCGCCGGGACAGGGGGCAGTCTACGAGCAGTACTTC. Its protein product is CASTSPGQGAVYEQYF.

In nucleotides, the CDR3 is TGTGCCAGCAGTTTCATCGAGGGCTACACCTTC. Its protein product is CASSFIEGYTF. The J gene is TRBJ1-2, the V gene TRBV12-3 or TRBV12-4; D unclear. Trimming left V 3 bases short and J 8 bases short, with 7 bases between. The CDR3 spans 11 residues.

This clonotype was seen at least ten times. The chain is built from TRBV12-3 or TRBV12-4 and TRBJ2-2, with no clear D. This CDR3 has 14 amino acids. The V and J ends lost 7 bases and 0 bases respectively, with 9 bases between them. The CDR3 sequence is CASTLGPNTGELFF. The CDR3 DNA is TGTGCCAGCACCCTGGGCCCGAACACCGGGGAGCTGTTTTTT.

This clonotype was picked up many times. The chain combines TRBV29-1 with TRBJ1-2; the D is unclear. CDR3 length: 13 residues. Per germline, CDR1 SQVTM and CDR2 ANQGSEA. Trimming pared 1 base from V and 3 bases from J, leaving 9 bases between. CDR3 in DNA: TGCAGCGTTGAAGGGGAAATAGACTATGGCTACACCTTC. Amino acids: CSVEGEIDYGYTF.

This clonotype has ten or more counts. The chain combines TRBV5-1 with TRBJ2-2, with 9 bases that match TRBD1. Germline CDR1 reads SGHRS; CDR2 reads YFSETQ. The CDR3 totals 16 residues. J was trimmed by 7 bases and V by 1 base; bases with no gene match: 8. CDR3 DNA sequence: TGCGCCAGCAGCTTGTGGACAGGGGAACACGTCGGGGAGCTGTTTTTT. Protein: CASSLWTGEHVGELFF.

At least ten counts were recorded for this clonotype. The chain links TRBV24-1 to TRBJ1-2, with no clear D. This CDR3 has 13 residues. Germline V gene lookup returns CDR1 KGHDR and CDR2 SFDVKD. V was cut by 4 bases and J by 4 bases, with 9 bases left in between. Written as DNA, the CDR3 is TGTGCCACCAGTGACGTAGTCGGCTATGGCTACACCTTC. Translated, it gives CATSDVVGYGYTF.

The table lists this clonotype with many counts. The V call is TRBV7-2, the J call TRBJ2-4; D remains unclear. The germline gives CDR1 SGHTA, CDR2 FQGNSA. Trimming removed 5 bases from V and 4 bases from J, with 9 bases in between. The CDR3 loop spans 13 amino acids. The CDR3 is CASSPVAKNIQYF. CDR3 coding DNA: TGTGCCAGCAGCCCAGTAGCAAAAAACATTCAGTACTTC.

The table lists this clonotype with many counts. V is TRBV12-5 and J is TRBJ2-2; D unclear. This CDR3 has 14 residues. Trimming cost V 6 bases and J 4 bases, with 12 bases left between them. CDR1 is LGHNT and CDR2 is FRNRAP in the germline V gene. The CDR3 DNA follows: TGTGCTAGTGGAAAGCTTCGGGTCACCGGGGAGCTGTTTTTT. The encoded protein is CASGKLRVTGELFF.

The chain combines TRBV28 with TRBJ1-2; the D is unclear. Per the germline V gene, CDR1 is MDHEN and CDR2 is SYDVKM. Deletions cut 7 bases from V and 6 bases from J, with 15 bases between. CDR3 size: 13 residues. The CDR3 protein is CASISGMSNGYTF. Written as DNA, the CDR3 is TGTGCCAGCATCTCGGGCATGTCCAATGGCTACACCTTC.

This clonotype appeared many times. The V gene is TRBV29-1, the J gene TRBJ2-7; D may match TRBD1 or TRBD2 (6 bases each). The CDR3 extends over 17 amino acids. V was clipped by 5 bases and J by 0 bases, with 23 bases between them. Per the germline V gene, CDR1 is SQVTM and CDR2 is ANQGSEA. CDR3 in DNA: TGCAGCGTTCTGGGGGGACATTTCAGCGCCCGCTCCTACGAGCAGTACTTC. This gives the protein CSVLGGHFSARSYEQYF.

The table lists this clonotype with a few counts. The V call is TRBV7-8, the J call TRBJ1-3; perhaps TRBD1 as D (6 bases). CDR1 and CDR2 (germline): SGHVS, FQNEAQ. V shed 1 base and J shed 0 bases, with 16 bases lying between them. This CDR3 comprises 18 residues. CDR3 amino acids: CASSLEGGRGHSGNTIYF. CDR3 in DNA: TGTGCCAGCAGCTTAGAAGGTGGCAGGGGACACTCTGGAAACACCATATATTTT.

The chain employs TRBV24-1 and TRBJ2-5, with D perhaps matching TRBD1 (6 bases). Trimming took off 2 bases at V and 3 bases at J, with 6 bases between the two ends. Germline CDR1 is KGHDR and CDR2 is SFDVKD. This CDR3 has 13 residues. DNA of the CDR3: TGTGCCACCAGTGATTACAGGGAAGAGACCCAGTACTTC. Its protein is CATSDYREETQYF.

The sample holds many counts of this clonotype. The chain has TRBV6-5 and TRBJ2-5; 8 bases align to TRBD2. Germline values: CDR1 MNHEY, CDR2 SVGAGI. The junction had 6 bases not matched to a gene; V was cut back by 4 bases and J by 2 bases. The CDR3 totals 15 residues. The CDR3 is CASSSGGGTQETQYF. CDR3 DNA sequence: TGTGCCAGCAGTTCCGGCGGGGGGACGCAAGAGACCCAGTACTTC.